These 26 T cell receptor beta chains came from one sample sequenced in a study of CD8 T cells in Susac syndrome. With random hexamers, reverse transcription was performed on roughly 0.45 to 1 ug of RNA. One entry per CDR3 protein results from TCRdb running MiXCR on the immunoSEQ multiplex PCR reads. In the table there are approximately 190,000 distinct CDR3 sequences, under 97% of which are singletons. The sample consisted of CD4+ T cells from PBMCs. Receptors were obtained from a human donor with Susac syndrome.

This rearrangement joins TRBV7-9 to TRBJ2-5; possibly TRBD2 for D (6 bases). Germline CDR1 SEHNR, CDR2 FQNEAQ (reference sequence). V shed 5 bases and J shed 5 bases, with 21 bases lying between them. CDR3 length: 16 residues. The CDR3 protein is CASSPGTSLGRETQYF. CDR3 DNA: TGTGCCAGCAGCCCCGGGACTTCCCTGGGCCGGGAGACCCAGTACTTC.

Concerning this clonotype itself: The junction and the germline gene differ at one end; a read error may be behind it. The rearrangement links TRBV7-7 to TRBJ2-7; D may be TRBD1 (6 bases). CDR1 is SSHAT, CDR2 FNYEAQ, per germline (reference sequence). The CDR3 has 14 amino acids. The CDR3 nucleotides read TGTGCTAGCAGCCGGTTGGGGGCCGCCTACGAGCAGTACTTC. This sequence encodes CASSRLGAAYEQYF.

This clonotype showed up just once. The V and J genes are TRBV4-2 and TRBJ1-1, with TRBD1 as a possible D gene (5 bases). The CDR3 totals 15 residues. CDR1 is LGHNA and CDR2 is YNFKEQ in the germline V gene. The V gene lost 0 bases and the J gene lost 0 bases, with 8 bases spanning the gap. The CDR3 spells CASSQDFRVNTEAFF. The CDR3 DNA reads as TGTGCCAGCAGCCAAGATTTCAGGGTGAACACTGAAGCTTTCTTT.

The rearrangement uses TRBV29-1 and TRBJ1-6; D might be TRBD1 (5 bases). Per the germline V gene, CDR1 is SQVTM and CDR2 is ANQGSEA. The CDR3 has 13 amino acids. V gave up 5 bases and J gave up 9 bases, with 14 bases separating them. The CDR3: CSVLGTGGSPLHF. As DNA, the CDR3 is TGCAGCGTTCTCGGTACAGGCGGTTCACCCCTCCACTTT. Filled out from reference TRBV29-1 and TRBJ1-6, the complete variable domain reads SAVISQKPSRDICQRGTSLTIQCQVDSQVTMMFWYRQQPGQSLTLIATANQGSEATYESGFVIDKFPISRPNLTFSTLTVSNMSPEDSSIYLCSVLGTGGSPLHFGNGTRLTVT.

The rearrangement joins TRBV5-1 to TRBJ1-2; D unclear. CDR3 size: 13 residues. The V and J ends lost 4 bases and 6 bases respectively, with 13 bases between them. Per germline, CDR1 SGHRS and CDR2 YFSETQ. CDR3 protein: CASSQRDPHGYTF. DNA of the CDR3: TGCGCCAGCAGCCAACGGGATCCCCATGGCTACACCTTC.

V usage is TRBV4-1 and J usage is TRBJ2-7; weak D call: TRBD2 (5 bases). V lost 1 base and J lost 2, with 9 bases in between. CDR1 MGHRA and CDR2 YSYEKL come from the germline V gene. This CDR3 has 14 residues. This CDR3 reads CASSQGAGTYEQYF. DNA of the CDR3: TGCGCCAGCAGCCAAGGGGCCGGGACCTACGAGCAGTACTTC.

The chain uses TRBV29-1 and TRBJ1-2; D is undetermined. The V gene's germline CDR1 is SQVTM and CDR2 ANQGSEA. The V end lost 3 bases, the J end lost 5 bases, and 19 bases lay between the germline ends. This CDR3 is built from 15 residues. The CDR3 protein is CSVDRRRPEAYGYTF. The CDR3 DNA reads TGCAGCGTTGATCGCCGCAGGCCTGAGGCTTATGGCTACACCTTC.

This chain uses TRBV27 with TRBJ2-5, with 8 positions matching TRBD1. This CDR3 region has 13 residues. From germline, CDR1 is MNHEY and CDR2 SMNVEV (reference sequence). The V and J ends lost 4 bases and 13 bases, in that order; junction bases with no gene match: 11. The CDR3 DNA reads TGTGCCAGCAGTTCCCGAGGGACAGGCGGTCTGTACTTC. Translated, it gives CASSSRGTGGLYF.

The chain carries TRBV28 and TRBJ1-2; D perhaps matches TRBD1 (5 bases). Per the germline V gene, CDR1 is MDHEN and CDR2 is SYDVKM. CDR3 length: 11 residues. The CDR3 nucleotides are TGTGCGGGGGGGGCTAACTATGGCTACACCTTC. Amino acids: CAGGANYGYTF.

The rearrangement links TRBV14 to TRBJ1-1; D gene uncertain. Germline loops: CDR1 SGHDN, CDR2 FVKESK. V was clipped by 1 base and J by 4 bases, with 7 bases between them. The CDR3 totals 13 residues. The CDR3 DNA reads TGTGCCAGCAGCCAAGTAAGGGCCACTGAAGCTTTCTTT. The encoded protein is CASSQVRATEAFF.

This chain uses TRBV7-2 with TRBJ1-3; weak D call: TRBD1 (5 bases). Germline V gene lookup returns CDR1 SGHTA and CDR2 FQGNSA. This CDR3 region has 15 residues. Trimming left V 1 base short and J 4 bases short, with 11 bases between. The CDR3 nucleotides are TGTGCCAGCAGCTTAGTTCTGGGGCCCGGAAACACCATATATTTT. Translated, it gives CASSLVLGPGNTIYF.

J is TRBJ2-2 and V is TRBV19; TRBD2 agrees at 8 bases. V dropped 8 bases and J dropped 1; count of bases not matched to a gene: 6. Germline V gives CDR1 LNHDA, CDR2 SQIVND (reference sequence). CDR3 length: 15 amino acids. DNA for the CDR3: TGTGCCAGTTTTCGTACTAGCGGGAACACCGGGGAGCTGTTTTTT. This gives the protein CASFRTSGNTGELFF.

The chain employs TRBV20-1 and TRBJ2-1; tentatively, D is TRBD2 (6 bases). CDR1 is DFQATT, CDR2 SNEGSKA, per germline (reference sequence). CDR3 length equals 14 residues. The V gene lost 7 bases and the J gene lost 0 bases, with 13 bases spanning the gap. CDR3 nucleotide sequence: TGCAGTGTTCTCGACGGGAGCTCCTACAATGAGCAGTTCTTC. Protein sequence: CSVLDGSSYNEQFF.

The genes are TRBV6-4 and TRBJ2-3; D might be TRBD2 (5 bases). This CDR3 spans 13 amino acids. CDR1 and CDR2 (germline): MRHNA, SNTAGT. V lost 3 bases and J 3 bases, leaving 7 bases between the germline ends. For the CDR3, the DNA is TGTGCCAGCAGTGATACTAGTACAGATACGCAGTATTTT. Translation gives CASSDTSTDTQYF.

The chain carries TRBV24-1 and TRBJ2-2, with D maybe TRBD1 (6 bases). Germline lookup yields CDR1 KGHDR and CDR2 SFDVKD. CDR3 length: 14 residues. V was clipped by 9 bases and J by 6 bases, with 16 bases between them. CDR3 coding DNA: TGTGCCACCTCTCGGACAGCATTCCCCGGGGAGCTGTTTTTT. This encodes CATSRTAFPGELFF.

This clonotype was counted once. V gene TRBV15 combines with J gene TRBJ1-1; D is uncertain. CDR1 and CDR2 from the germline V gene are LNHNV and YYDKDF (reference sequence). CDR3 size: 13 residues. The V and J ends lost 6 bases and 1 base respectively, with 9 bases between them. CDR3 sequence reads: CATSIRGNTEAFF. CDR3 DNA: TGTGCCACCAGTATTCGAGGGAACACTGAAGCTTTCTTT. The complete variable domain, with remaining parts taken from reference TRBV15 and TRBJ1-1, reads DAMVIQNPRYQVTQFGKPVTLSCSQTLNHNVMYWYQQKSSQAPKLLFHYYDKDFNNEADTPDNFQSRRPNTSFCFLDIRSPGLGDTAMYLCATSIRGNTEAFFGQGTRLTVV.

J is TRBJ2-2 and V is TRBV6-1; D gene ambiguous. The CDR3 is 16 residues long. The V end lost 5 bases, the J end lost 6 bases, and 19 bases lay between the germline ends. CDR1 and CDR2 (germline): MNHNS, SASEGT. The CDR3 loop is CASSKPLGGRAGELFF. CDR3 sequence (DNA): TGTGCCAGCAGTAAGCCGTTGGGCGGAAGGGCCGGGGAGCTGTTTTTT.

This chain connects TRBV6-2 or TRBV6-3 to TRBJ1-6; D is uncertain. CDR3 length equals 15 residues. V was trimmed by 2 bases and J by 7 bases, leaving 12 bases between them. Per germline, CDR1 MNHEY and CDR2 SVGEGT. The CDR3 DNA reads as TGTGCCAGCAGTTACGTAAGGCTGGAGAATTCACCCCTCCACTTT. Residues: CASSYVRLENSPLHF.

The chain uses TRBV29-1 and TRBJ1-1; TRBD1 matches 7 bases. The CDR3 has 14 amino acids. The germline CDR1 and CDR2 sequences are SQVTM and ANQGSEA. The V segment lost 7 bases and the J segment 3 bases; nucleotides outside the gene matches: 11. The CDR3 region has the DNA TGCAGCGGGACTAAGGGGGCGGTTGACACTGAAGCTTTCTTT. Its translation is CSGTKGAVDTEAFF.

This clonotype was found once. The rearrangement joins TRBV5-6 to TRBJ1-2; D gene unclear. Trimming cost V 1 base and J 0 bases, with 10 bases left between them. CDR1 and CDR2 (germline): SGHDT, YYEEEE. The CDR3 spans 15 residues. This CDR3 reads CASSLFSGANYGYTF. The CDR3 nucleotides read TGTGCCAGCAGCTTGTTCTCCGGAGCTAACTATGGCTACACCTTC.

The chain joins TRBV9 to TRBJ2-3; D tentatively reads TRBD1 or TRBD2 (6 bases each). Germline loops: CDR1 SGDLS, CDR2 YYNGEE. V lost 0 bases and J 6 bases, leaving 14 bases between the germline ends. CDR3 length: 15 residues. The CDR3 spells CASSVVGGGGDTQYF. The CDR3 region has the DNA TGTGCCAGCAGCGTAGTAGGGGGTGGGGGGGATACGCAGTATTTT.

The chain joins TRBV29-1 to TRBJ2-1; the D is unclear. The CDR3 extends over 15 amino acids. The V end was cut by 0 bases, the J end by 2 bases, with 11 bases between. In germline, CDR1 is SQVTM, CDR2 ANQGSEA. This CDR3 is CSVEDLESPYNEQFF. DNA for the CDR3: TGCAGCGTTGAAGATCTTGAGAGCCCCTACAATGAGCAGTTCTTC.

This clonotype has only one observation. J is TRBJ2-1 and V is TRBV29-1, with a weak D call TRBD2 (6 bases). The CDR3 contains 14 residues. Trimming took 6 bases from V and 8 from J, leaving 20 bases between them. Per germline, CDR1 SQVTM and CDR2 ANQGSEA. The chain's CDR3 is CSVRDPTSTYEQFF. The CDR3 DNA reads as TGCAGCGTGAGGGACCCGACTAGTACCTATGAGCAGTTCTTC.

The genes are TRBV7-3 and TRBJ2-7; the match to TRBD2 covers 13 bases. The CDR3 is made up of 17 amino acids. Germline V gene data show CDR1 as SGHTA and CDR2 as FQGTGA. V lost 4 bases and J lost 6; bases outside the gene matches: 12. Here the CDR3 reads CASSSRGSTSGGREQYF. In DNA, the CDR3 is TGTGCCAGCAGCTCTAGGGGGTCGACTAGCGGGGGGCGCGAGCAGTACTTC.

CDR3 in DNA: TGCGCCAGCAGCCCGGGACAGGGGGCTGGGGAGACCCAGTACTTC. It codes for CASSPGQGAGETQYF. The chain is built from TRBV4-3 and TRBJ2-5; 12 bases are shared with TRBD1. This CDR3 is 15 amino acids long. Germline loops: CDR1 LGHNA, CDR2 YSLEER. The trim removed 4 bases at V and 5 bases at J, leaving 5 bases unmatched.

The CDR3, as DNA: TGCGCCAGCAGCCAAGCACCGGGACAGGGCCCAACAAGTCAGCCCCAGCATTTT. Translating gives CASSQAPGQGPTSQPQHF. The genes are TRBV4-1 and TRBJ1-5; TRBD1 agrees at 9 bases. V trimming: 1 base; J trimming: 6 bases; junction bases outside the gene matches: 13. There are 18 residues in the CDR3. In germline, CDR1 is MGHRA, CDR2 YSYEKL.